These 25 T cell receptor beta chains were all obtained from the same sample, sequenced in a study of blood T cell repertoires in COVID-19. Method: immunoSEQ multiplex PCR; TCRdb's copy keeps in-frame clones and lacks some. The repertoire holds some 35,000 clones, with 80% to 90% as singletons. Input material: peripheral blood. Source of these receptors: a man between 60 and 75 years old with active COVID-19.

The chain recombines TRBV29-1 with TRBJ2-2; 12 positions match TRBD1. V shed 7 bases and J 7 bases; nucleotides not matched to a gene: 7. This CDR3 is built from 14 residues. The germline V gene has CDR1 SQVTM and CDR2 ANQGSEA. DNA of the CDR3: TGCAGCGGGGGACAGGGGGCGTTGGGCGGGGAGCTGTTTTTT. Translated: CSGGQGALGGELFF.

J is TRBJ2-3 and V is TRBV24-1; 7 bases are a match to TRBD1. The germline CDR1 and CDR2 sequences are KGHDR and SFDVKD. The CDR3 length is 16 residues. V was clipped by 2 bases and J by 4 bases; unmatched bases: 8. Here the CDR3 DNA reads TGTGCCACCAGTGATTGGGGGACAGCGGAGGCAGATACGCAGTATTTT. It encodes CATSDWGTAEADTQYF.

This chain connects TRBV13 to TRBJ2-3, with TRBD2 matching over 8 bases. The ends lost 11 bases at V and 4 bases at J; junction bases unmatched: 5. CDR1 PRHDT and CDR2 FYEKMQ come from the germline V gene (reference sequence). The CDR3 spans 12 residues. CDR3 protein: CAAGGAPDTQYF. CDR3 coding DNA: TGTGCCGCCGGGGGGGCTCCAGATACGCAGTATTTT.

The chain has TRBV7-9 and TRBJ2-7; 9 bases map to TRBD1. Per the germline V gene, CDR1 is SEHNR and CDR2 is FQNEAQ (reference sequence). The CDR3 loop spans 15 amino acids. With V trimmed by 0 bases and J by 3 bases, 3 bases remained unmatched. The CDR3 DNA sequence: TGTGCCAGCAGCTTAGCTGGGACAGGGTTCTACGAGCAGTACTTC. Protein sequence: CASSLAGTGFYEQYF.

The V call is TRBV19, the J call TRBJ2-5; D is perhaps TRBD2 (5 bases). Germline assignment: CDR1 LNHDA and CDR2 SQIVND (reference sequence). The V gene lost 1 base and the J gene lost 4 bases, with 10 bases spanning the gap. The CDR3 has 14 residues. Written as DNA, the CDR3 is TGTGCCAGTAGTATAGGGGTCGGGGTAGAGACCCAGTACTTC. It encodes CASSIGVGVETQYF.

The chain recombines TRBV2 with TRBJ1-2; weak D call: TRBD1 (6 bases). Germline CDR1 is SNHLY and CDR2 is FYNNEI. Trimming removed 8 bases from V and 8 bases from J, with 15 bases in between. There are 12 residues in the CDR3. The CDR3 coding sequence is TGTGCCAGCCGGGACAAACAATGGGGCTACACCTTC. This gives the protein CASRDKQWGYTF.

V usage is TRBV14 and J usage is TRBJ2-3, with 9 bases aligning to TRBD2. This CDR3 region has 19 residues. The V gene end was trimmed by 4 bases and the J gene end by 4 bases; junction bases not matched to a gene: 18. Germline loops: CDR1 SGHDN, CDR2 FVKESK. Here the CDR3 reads CASSRGPKAGGPGADTQYF. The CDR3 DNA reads TGTGCCAGCAGCCGCGGTCCGAAGGCGGGAGGGCCTGGGGCAGATACGCAGTATTTT.

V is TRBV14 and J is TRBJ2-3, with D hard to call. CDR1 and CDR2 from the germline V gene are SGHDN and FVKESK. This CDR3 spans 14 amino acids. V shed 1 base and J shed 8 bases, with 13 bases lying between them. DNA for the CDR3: TGTGCCAGCAGCCAAGCCACTACCCCTCCTACGCAGTATTTT. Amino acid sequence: CASSQATTPPTQYF.

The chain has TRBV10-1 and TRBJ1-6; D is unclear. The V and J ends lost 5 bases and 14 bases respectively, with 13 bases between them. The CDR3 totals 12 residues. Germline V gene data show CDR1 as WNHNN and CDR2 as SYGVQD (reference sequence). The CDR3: CASSPSGRALHF. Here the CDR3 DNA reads TGCGCCAGCAGTCCGTCCGGTCGCGCCCTCCACTTT.

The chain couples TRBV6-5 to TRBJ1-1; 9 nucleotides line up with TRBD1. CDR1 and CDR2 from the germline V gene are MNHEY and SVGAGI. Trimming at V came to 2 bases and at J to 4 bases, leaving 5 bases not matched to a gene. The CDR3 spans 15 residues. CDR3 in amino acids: CASSYAQGAATEAFF. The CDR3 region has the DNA TGTGCCAGCAGTTACGCACAGGGGGCGGCCACTGAAGCTTTCTTT.

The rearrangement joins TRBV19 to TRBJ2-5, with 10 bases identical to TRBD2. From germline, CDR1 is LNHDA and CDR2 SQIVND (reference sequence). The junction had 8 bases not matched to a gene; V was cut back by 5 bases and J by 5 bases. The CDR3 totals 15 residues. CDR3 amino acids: CASSEVQAGGETQYF. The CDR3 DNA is TGTGCCAGTAGTGAGGTCCAAGCGGGGGGGGAGACCCAGTACTTC.

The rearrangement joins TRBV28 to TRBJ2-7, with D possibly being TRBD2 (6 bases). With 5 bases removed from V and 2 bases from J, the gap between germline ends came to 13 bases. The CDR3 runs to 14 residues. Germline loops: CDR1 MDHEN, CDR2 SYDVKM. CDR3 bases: TGTGCCAGCAGTCAAGCGGGTGGGGCCTACGAGCAGTACTTC. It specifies CASSQAGGAYEQYF.

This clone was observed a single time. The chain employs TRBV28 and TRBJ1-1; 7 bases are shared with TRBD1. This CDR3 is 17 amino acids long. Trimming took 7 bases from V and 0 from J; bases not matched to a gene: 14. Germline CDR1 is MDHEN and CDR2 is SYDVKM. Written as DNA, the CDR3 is TGTGCCAGCACAATGACAGGGCTCTCGGGAATGAACACTGAAGCTTTCTTT. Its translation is CASTMTGLSGMNTEAFF. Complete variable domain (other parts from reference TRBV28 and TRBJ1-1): DVKVTQSSRYLVKRTGEKVFLECVQDMDHENMFWYRQDPGLGLRLIYFSYDVKMKEKGDIPEGYSVSREKKERFSLILESASTNQTSMYLCASTMTGLSGMNTEAFFGQGTRLTVV.

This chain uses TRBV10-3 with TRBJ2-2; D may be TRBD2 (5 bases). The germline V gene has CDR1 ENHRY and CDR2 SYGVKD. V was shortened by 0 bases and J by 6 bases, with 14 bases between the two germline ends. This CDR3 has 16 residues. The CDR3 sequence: CAISESVWESAGELFF. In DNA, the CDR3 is TGTGCCATCAGTGAGTCGGTTTGGGAGTCGGCCGGGGAGCTGTTTTTT.

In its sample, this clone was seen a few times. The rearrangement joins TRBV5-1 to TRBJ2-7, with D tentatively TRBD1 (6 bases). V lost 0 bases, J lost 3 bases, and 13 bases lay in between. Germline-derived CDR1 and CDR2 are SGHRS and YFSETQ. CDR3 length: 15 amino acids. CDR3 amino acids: CASSLGTVDDYEQYF. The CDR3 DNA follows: TGCGCCAGCAGCTTGGGGACAGTTGATGACTACGAGCAGTACTTC. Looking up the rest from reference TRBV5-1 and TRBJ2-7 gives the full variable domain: KAGVTQTPRYLIKTRGQQVTLSCSPISGHRSVSWYQQTPGQGLQFLFEYFSETQRNKGNFPGRFSGRQFSNSRSEMNVSTLELGDSALYLCASSLGTVDDYEQYFGPGTRLTVT.

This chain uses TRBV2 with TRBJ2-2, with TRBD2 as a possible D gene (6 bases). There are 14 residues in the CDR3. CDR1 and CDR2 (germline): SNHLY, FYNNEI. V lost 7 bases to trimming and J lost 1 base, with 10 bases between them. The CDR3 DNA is TGTGCCAGCAAGGACTACCGGAACACCGGGGAGCTGTTTTTT. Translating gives CASKDYRNTGELFF.

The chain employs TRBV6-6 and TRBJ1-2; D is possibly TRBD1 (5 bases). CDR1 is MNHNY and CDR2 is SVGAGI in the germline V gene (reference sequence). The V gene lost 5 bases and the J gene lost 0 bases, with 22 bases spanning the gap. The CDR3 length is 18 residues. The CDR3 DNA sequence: TGTGCCAGCAGTCCGGGGGGAGTGGGGAGGAATTCTAACTATGGCTACACCTTC. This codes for CASSPGGVGRNSNYGYTF.

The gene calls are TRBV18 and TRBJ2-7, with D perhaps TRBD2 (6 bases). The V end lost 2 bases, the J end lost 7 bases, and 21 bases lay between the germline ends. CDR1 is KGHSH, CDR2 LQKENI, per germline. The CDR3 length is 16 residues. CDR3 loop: CASSPLARGPPVEQYF. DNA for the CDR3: TGTGCCAGCTCACCATTGGCGCGGGGCCCACCGGTAGAGCAGTACTTC.

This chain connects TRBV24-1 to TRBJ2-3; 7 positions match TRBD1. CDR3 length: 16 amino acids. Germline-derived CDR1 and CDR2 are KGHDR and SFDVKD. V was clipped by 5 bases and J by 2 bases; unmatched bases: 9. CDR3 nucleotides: TGTGCCACCAGTGCCTGGGACAGCCTTTCCACAGATACGCAGTATTTT. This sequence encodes CATSAWDSLSTDTQYF.

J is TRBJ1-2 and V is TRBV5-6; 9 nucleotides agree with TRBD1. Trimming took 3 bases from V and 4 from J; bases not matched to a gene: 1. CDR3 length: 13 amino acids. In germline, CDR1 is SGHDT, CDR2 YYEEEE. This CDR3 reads CASSSTGGYGYTF. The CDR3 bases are TGTGCCAGCAGCTCGACAGGGGGCTATGGCTACACCTTC.

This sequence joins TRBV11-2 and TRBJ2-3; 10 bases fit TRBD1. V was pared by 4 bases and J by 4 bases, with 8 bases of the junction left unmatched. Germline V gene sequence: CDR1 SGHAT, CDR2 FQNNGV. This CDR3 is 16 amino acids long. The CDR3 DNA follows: TGTGCCAGCAGCTGGGGGGGGACAGGGGTGTCAGATACGCAGTATTTT. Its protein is CASSWGGTGVSDTQYF. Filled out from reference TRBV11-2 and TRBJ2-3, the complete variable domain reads EAGVAQSPRYKIIEKRQSVAFWCNPISGHATLYWYQQILGQGPKLLIQFQNNGVVDDSQLPKDRFSAERLKGVDSTLKIQPAKLEDSAVYLCASSWGGTGVSDTQYFGPGTRLTVL.

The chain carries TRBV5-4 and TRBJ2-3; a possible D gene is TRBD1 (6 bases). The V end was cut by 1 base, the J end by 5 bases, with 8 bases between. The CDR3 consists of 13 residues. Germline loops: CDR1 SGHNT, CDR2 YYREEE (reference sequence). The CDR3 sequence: CASSLKGGDTQYF. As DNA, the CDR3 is TGTGCCAGCAGCTTGAAAGGGGGAGATACGCAGTATTTT.

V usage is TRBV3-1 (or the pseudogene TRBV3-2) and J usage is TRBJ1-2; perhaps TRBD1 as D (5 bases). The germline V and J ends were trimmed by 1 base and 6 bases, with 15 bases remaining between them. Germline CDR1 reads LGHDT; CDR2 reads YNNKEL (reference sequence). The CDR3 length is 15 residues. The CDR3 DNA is TGTGCCAGCAGCCAAGGTGGCAGGGAACCAAATGGCTACACCTTC. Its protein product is CASSQGGREPNGYTF.

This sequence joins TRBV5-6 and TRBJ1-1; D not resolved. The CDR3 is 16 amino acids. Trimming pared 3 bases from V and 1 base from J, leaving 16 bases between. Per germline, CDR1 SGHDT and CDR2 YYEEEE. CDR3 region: CASSSLAQAWNTEAFF. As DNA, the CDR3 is TGTGCCAGCAGCTCCCTAGCGCAGGCTTGGAACACTGAAGCTTTCTTT.

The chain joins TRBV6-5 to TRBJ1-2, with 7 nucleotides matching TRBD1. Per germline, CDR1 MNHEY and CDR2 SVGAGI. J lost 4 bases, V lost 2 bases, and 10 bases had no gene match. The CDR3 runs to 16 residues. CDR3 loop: CASSYRESRGVYGYTF. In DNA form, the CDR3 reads TGTGCCAGCAGTTACCGCGAGTCCAGGGGGGTCTATGGCTACACCTTC.